A selection of T cell receptor beta chains follows, all from one sample in a study of PD-L1 blockade in urothelial cancer. Produced via immunoSEQ multiplex PCR; TCRdb's table is partial and in-frame only. This sample has 25,000 to 35,000 clones, with about nine tenths found just once. Sequenced material: PBMCs, taken around atezolizumab (anti-PD-L1) treatment. The source is a man aged 50-59 years with urothelial cancer. The CDR3 runs from the conserved cysteine through the conserved F or W. Fields, in order: J gene, V gene, clone size, D gene, CDR3 protein, CDR3 DNA. A D gene is named only where the DNA matches it firmly. Not every row has a clone size; where given, it reads once, few, many or a size class.

J: TRBJ1-5; V: TRBV6-4; size: NA; D: NA; CDR3: CASSTGPEAQHF; DNA: TGTGCCAGCTCGACAGGACCAGAGGCCCAGCATTTT
J: TRBJ1-3; V: TRBV5-1; size: few; D: NA; CDR3: CASSPSSGNTIYF; DNA: TGCGCCAGCAGCCCTAGCTCTGGAAACACCATATATTTT
J: TRBJ2-2; V: TRBV30; size: NA; D: NA; CDR3: CARKFAGELFF; DNA: TGTGCCCGGAAATTCGCCGGGGAGCTGTTTTTT
J: TRBJ1-4; V: TRBV5-1; size: NA; D: TRBD1; CDR3: CASGTRDRGEKLFF; DNA: TGCGCCAGCGGAACCCGGGACAGGGGGGAAAAACTGTTTTTT
J: TRBJ1-2; V: TRBV11-2; size: NA; D: TRBD1; CDR3: CASSLESAGGGYTF; DNA: TGTGCCAGCAGCTTAGAGTCGGCAGGGGGCGGCTACACCTTC
J: TRBJ1-4; V: TRBV7-9; size: NA; D: TRBD1; CDR3: CASSRTGAPELNEKLFF; DNA: TGTGCCAGCAGTCGAACAGGGGCCCCGGAATTGAATGAAAAACTGTTTTTT
J: TRBJ1-1; V: TRBV2; size: NA; D: TRBD1; CDR3: CATPIRKGATEAFF; DNA: TGTGCCACCCCCATCCGAAAGGGGGCCACTGAAGCTTTCTTT
J: TRBJ1-1; V: TRBV18; size: NA; D: NA; CDR3: CASSPEGYATEAFF; DNA: TGTGCCAGCTCACCGGAGGGGTACGCCACTGAAGCTTTCTTT
J: TRBJ2-6; V: TRBV29-1; size: once; D: TRBD1; CDR3: CSVTGTASFSGANVLTF; DNA: TGCAGCGTTACCGGGACAGCCTCCTTCTCTGGGGCCAACGTCCTGACTTTC
J: TRBJ1-4; V: TRBV4-3; size: NA; D: NA; CDR3: CASSQATGNEKLFF; DNA: TGCGCCAGCAGCCAAGCTACGGGTAATGAAAAACTGTTTTTT
J: TRBJ1-5; V: TRBV19; size: once; D: TRBD1; CDR3: CASSILTGGRSQPQHF; DNA: TGTGCCAGTAGTATACTGACAGGGGGCAGGAGTCAGCCCCAGCATTTT
J: TRBJ2-3; V: TRBV6-6; size: NA; D: TRBD2; CDR3: CASGGGNTQYF; DNA: TGTGCCAGCGGCGGGGGAAATACGCAGTATTTT
J: TRBJ1-2; V: TRBV5-4; size: NA; D: NA; CDR3: CASSLAGGFSGYTF; DNA: TGTGCCAGCAGCTTGGCTGGAGGGTTCTCTGGCTACACCTTC